This T cell receptor (beta chain) was identified during a study of blood T cell repertoires in COVID-19. On the study more broadly: Collection of acute and convalescent COVID-19 samples took place in the United States, Italy and Spain. The analysed material was cDNA or gDNA that came from T cells, B-cell-depleted T cells, or PBMCs.

The authors' processing: Amplifying reference gene primers gave estimates of nucleated cell counts. The protocol was immunoSEQ multiplex PCR, while the TCRdb copy is restricted to in-frame clones and leaves out a portion. V, J and clone size were drawn from that table, and D and trimming were deduced from the DNA. The sample records roughly 150,000 clones, approximately 80% being singletons. This CDR3 is 14 amino acids long. Trimming cost V 6 bases and J 15 bases, with 24 bases left between them. Germline V gives CDR1 LNHDA, CDR2 SQIVND (reference sequence). Material: peripheral blood. The genes are TRBV19 and TRBJ2-1, with TRBD1 as a possible D gene (5 bases). The clonotype comes from a man aged 55 to 69 who had recovered from COVID-19. For the CDR3, the DNA is TGTGCCAGTAGCAAAGGGGAAGGGGTGGTCCAGCGGTTCTTC. Residues: CASSKGEGVVQRFF.